The entry below gives a single TCR beta chain sequence along with its context. Sequencing used immunoSEQ multiplex PCR; TCRdb keeps in-frame clones, though not all of them. Of tens of thousands of clones listed, about 98% are singletons. This specimen comes from a study of technical replicates of blood from a few donors. The sample consisted of T cells isolated from PBMCs. The sequence was collected from a human donor in good health.

In DNA, the CDR3 is TGTGCCAGCATCGACAGGACTAGAAACACTGAAGCTTTCTTT. As protein: CASIDRTRNTEAFF. The genes are TRBV28 and TRBJ1-1; tentatively, D is TRBD1 (6 bases). Per germline, CDR1 MDHEN and CDR2 SYDVKM. The CDR3 sequence is 14 residues long. The germline V and J ends were trimmed by 7 bases and 2 bases, with 14 bases remaining between them.